The rows below give T cell receptor beta chains drawn from one sample of a study of T-cell memory formation after mild COVID-19. TCRdb re-called the 5' RACE reads with MiXCR, one entry per CDR3 protein. The sample yields 350,000 to 400,000 distinct CDR3 sequences, over 20% seen once. Source material: PBMCs or a T cell subset sorted from them (not recorded which). The receptors come from an adult woman who had mild COVID-19 (a few samples of this study predate the infection). Cell type and time point are not known. Both conserved end residues are part of each CDR3. D genes are given only for firm matches. The size of a clone is reported for some rows only, either as once, few or many, or as a class for expanded clones.

V: TRBV7-9
length: 14
J: TRBJ1-1
D: .
size: .
DNA: TGTGCCAGCAGAGACAAGGGGAGGGGGACTGAAGCTTTCTTT
CDR3: CASRDKGRGTEAFF

V: TRBV5-1
length: 18
J: TRBJ2-2
D: TRBD2
size: .
DNA: TGCGCCAGCAGCTTGTCGACCCAACTAGCGGCCCATCCCGGGGAGCTGTTTTTT
CDR3: CASSLSTQLAAHPGELFF

V: TRBV27
length: 16
J: TRBJ2-7
D: TRBD2
size: .
DNA: TGTGCCAGCAGGGGGCTAGCGGGGGAGAGCTCCTACGAGCAGTACTTC
CDR3: CASRGLAGESSYEQYF

V: TRBV7-9
length: 14
J: TRBJ1-1
D: .
size: few
DNA: TGTGCCAGCAGCTTATTGAGTGGGGACACTGAAGCTTTCTTT
CDR3: CASSLLSGDTEAFF

V: TRBV6-4
length: 15
J: TRBJ2-5
D: .
size: .
DNA: TGTGCCAGCAGTGAAATGGCCGGGGGCCAAGAGACCCAGTACTTC
CDR3: CASSEMAGGQETQYF

V: TRBV24-1
length: 14
J: TRBJ1-2
D: .
size: few
DNA: TGTGCCACCAGTGACACACAGGACCCCTATGGCTACACCTTC
CDR3: CATSDTQDPYGYTF

V: TRBV7-2
length: 17
J: TRBJ1-2
D: .
size: .
DNA: TGTGCCAGCAGCCTCCTGTCAGGGCTGGGTGTGAACTATGGCTACACCTTC
CDR3: CASSLLSGLGVNYGYTF

V: TRBV5-5
length: 16
J: TRBJ2-2
D: .
size: few
DNA: TGTGCCAGCAGCCCCGCCGGGGGGCGCCTGGCCGGGGAGCTGTTTTTT
CDR3: CASSPAGGRLAGELFF

V: TRBV6-6
length: 17
J: TRBJ1-4
D: .
size: .
DNA: TGTGCCAGCAGTTACTCAGGGGGTGGGGACGTTGGGGAAAAACTGTTTTTT
CDR3: CASSYSGGGDVGEKLFF

V: TRBV10-3
length: 14
J: TRBJ2-3
D: TRBD2
size: .
DNA: TGTGCCATCAGTTCAGCGGGAGCCACAGATACGCAGTATTTT
CDR3: CAISSAGATDTQYF

V: TRBV20-1
length: 19
J: TRBJ1-2
D: TRBD1
size: .
DNA: TGCAGTGCTAGAGATCGCGACAGGGGGCAGATTACGAGGGACTATGGCTACACCTTC
CDR3: CSARDRDRGQITRDYGYTF

V: TRBV6-2/TRBV6-3
length: 15
J: TRBJ1-1
D: TRBD1
size: few
DNA: TGTGCCAGCAGTTTCCGAAGGGGGCCTCTAGTCGAAGCTTTCTTT
CDR3: CASSFRRGPLVEAFF

V: TRBV20-1
length: 18
J: TRBJ1-1
D: .
size: .
DNA: TGCAGTGCTAGAGGGCGTGTTATGACTGCCCCCCCGTACACTGAAGCTTTCTTT
CDR3: CSARGRVMTAPPYTEAFF

V: TRBV12-3/TRBV12-4
length: 15
J: TRBJ2-2
D: .
size: few
DNA: TGTGCCAGCAGTGGGACGGCCCTCTACACCGGGGAGCTGTTTTTT
CDR3: CASSGTALYTGELFF

V: TRBV15
length: 13
J: TRBJ2-5
D: .
size: few
DNA: TGTGCCACCAGCAGAGGCCTTCAAGAGACCCAGTACTTC
CDR3: CATSRGLQETQYF

V: TRBV6-6
length: 15
J: TRBJ2-3
D: TRBD2
size: .
DNA: TGTGCCAGCAGTGGTCTAGCGGGGACCACAGATACGCAGTATTTT
CDR3: CASSGLAGTTDTQYF

V: TRBV7-2
length: 18
J: TRBJ2-2
D: .
size: .
DNA: TGTGCCAGCAGCCAATGGCCCCCTAGGGTGACGAACACCGGGGAGCTGTTTTTT
CDR3: CASSQWPPRVTNTGELFF

V: TRBV12-3/TRBV12-4
length: 12
J: TRBJ2-1
D: .
size: few
DNA: TGTGCCAGCAGACCATCGATAGCGGAGCAGTTCTTC
CDR3: CASRPSIAEQFF

V: TRBV5-6
length: 15
J: TRBJ2-1
D: TRBD1
size: once
DNA: TGTGCCAGCAGGACAACGGGACAGGGTGAAAATGAGCAGTTCTTC
CDR3: CASRTTGQGENEQFF

V: TRBV5-1
length: 15
J: TRBJ2-5
D: .
size: .
DNA: TGCGCCAGCAGCTTGGCTAGCCTCGACCGGGAGACCCAGTACTTC
CDR3: CASSLASLDRETQYF

V: TRBV9
length: 13
J: TRBJ1-1
D: TRBD1
size: .
DNA: TGTGCCAGCAGCGTAGGGACAGGGTTGGAAGCTTTCTTT
CDR3: CASSVGTGLEAFF

V: TRBV6-2/TRBV6-3
length: 16
J: TRBJ2-7
D: TRBD2
size: few
DNA: TGTGCCAGCAGTGCCGGGGGGAAGTCTGGGTCCTACGAGCAGTACTTC
CDR3: CASSAGGKSGSYEQYF

V: TRBV29-1
length: 15
J: TRBJ2-1
D: .
size: few
DNA: TGCAGCGTTCATACGGGCGCGAGCTCCTACAATGAGCAGTTCTTC
CDR3: CSVHTGASSYNEQFF

V: TRBV7-3
length: 15
J: TRBJ2-1
D: .
size: few
DNA: TGTGCCAGCAGCATGACTAGGCGCGGTAGGAATGAGCAGTTCTTC
CDR3: CASSMTRRGRNEQFF

V: TRBV7-9
length: 16
J: TRBJ1-2
D: .
size: few
DNA: TGTGCCAGCAGCTTAGAGTTTCTGTATCTTCCTTATGGCTACACCTTC
CDR3: CASSLEFLYLPYGYTF

V: TRBV4-2
length: 16
J: TRBJ2-1
D: TRBD2
size: .
DNA: TGTGCCAGCAGCCAAAGACTAGCGGGATTATACAATGAGCAGTTCTTC
CDR3: CASSQRLAGLYNEQFF

V: TRBV6-5
length: 15
J: TRBJ1-2
D: TRBD1
size: .
DNA: TGTGCCAGCACTCCCGACAGGGCTGGAAACTATGGCTACACCTTC
CDR3: CASTPDRAGNYGYTF

V: TRBV20-1
length: 15
J: TRBJ2-1
D: .
size: .
DNA: TGCAGTGCCGGCGGTCACGGTAGCTCCTACAATGAGCAGTTCTTC
CDR3: CSAGGHGSSYNEQFF

V: TRBV10-3
length: 14
J: TRBJ1-4
D: TRBD1
size: .
DNA: TGTGCCATCAGTGAGTCGGGACAGAATGAAAAACTGTTTTTT
CDR3: CAISESGQNEKLFF

V: TRBV5-1
length: 13
J: TRBJ1-2
D: .
size: many
DNA: TGCGCCAGCAGCTTGGGAGGAAGCTATGGCTACACCTTC
CDR3: CASSLGGSYGYTF

V: TRBV7-2
length: 17
J: TRBJ2-3
D: .
size: .
DNA: TGTGCCAGCAGCCCATACGGGGGTCGGGGGGCCTTGGATACGCAGTATTTT
CDR3: CASSPYGGRGALDTQYF

V: TRBV5-1
length: 15
J: TRBJ2-7
D: TRBD1
size: .
DNA: TGCGCCAGCAGCCAGGAACCGGGACAGACCGGGGAGCAGTACTTC
CDR3: CASSQEPGQTGEQYF

V: TRBV5-1
length: 15
J: TRBJ2-5
D: .
size: .
DNA: TGCGCCAGCAGCTTGGGTCTAGCTTTGGGAGAGACCCAGTACTTC
CDR3: CASSLGLALGETQYF

V: TRBV12-3/TRBV12-4
length: 15
J: TRBJ2-3
D: TRBD2
size: .
DNA: TGTGCCAGCAGTTTTATAGCGGGGGGTGGCAATACGCAGTATTTT
CDR3: CASSFIAGGGNTQYF

V: TRBV11-3
length: 17
J: TRBJ2-1
D: TRBD2
size: few
DNA: TGTGCCAGCAGCTCCCAATGGACTAGCGGGAGAGGGAATGAGCAGTTCTTC
CDR3: CASSSQWTSGRGNEQFF

V: TRBV6-2/TRBV6-3
length: 12
J: TRBJ1-1
D: .
size: few
DNA: TGTGCCAGCAGTTACGTAGGTACTGAAGCTTTCTTT
CDR3: CASSYVGTEAFF

V: TRBV29-1
length: 12
J: TRBJ2-5
D: .
size: few
DNA: TGCAGCCTCCGGGGAATAGAGGAGACCCAGTACTTC
CDR3: CSLRGIEETQYF

V: TRBV3-1
length: 15
J: TRBJ1-2
D: TRBD1
size: few
DNA: TGTGCCAGCAGTCCCGGAACAGGGGGCGCGGGCGGCTACACCTTC
CDR3: CASSPGTGGAGGYTF

V: TRBV7-2
length: 14
J: TRBJ2-5
D: .
size: .
DNA: TGTGCCAGCAGCTTTTTTGCCAGCCAAGAGACCCAGTACTTC
CDR3: CASSFFASQETQYF

V: TRBV4-1
length: 13
J: TRBJ2-2
D: .
size: .
DNA: TGCGCCAGCAGCCAAGAAAGAACCGGGGAGCTGTTTTTT
CDR3: CASSQERTGELFF

V: TRBV9
length: 13
J: TRBJ1-1
D: .
size: few
DNA: TGTGCCAGCACCGGACCGGGACACCCTGAAGCTTTCTTT
CDR3: CASTGPGHPEAFF

V: TRBV4-1
length: 17
J: TRBJ2-3
D: TRBD2
size: .
DNA: TGCGCCAGCAGCCAAGACGGAGCGGGAGGGCCGGTAGATACGCAGTATTTT
CDR3: CASSQDGAGGPVDTQYF

V: TRBV24-1
length: 15
J: TRBJ1-4
D: TRBD1
size: few
DNA: TGTGCCACCAGTGATTCGACAGGGCGTAATGAAAAACTGTTTTTT
CDR3: CATSDSTGRNEKLFF

V: TRBV20-1
length: 10
J: TRBJ2-3
D: .
size: few
DNA: TGCAGTGCTAGAGCAGATACGCAGTATTTT
CDR3: CSARADTQYF

V: TRBV12-3/TRBV12-4
length: 13
J: TRBJ2-1
D: .
size: many
DNA: TGTGCCAGCAGCCTCCCCCCCTACAATGAGCAGTTCTTC
CDR3: CASSLPPYNEQFF

V: TRBV5-4
length: 13
J: TRBJ2-1
D: .
size: .
DNA: TGTGCCAGCAGCTTGGTAGAGACAGGAGAGCAGTTCTTC
CDR3: CASSLVETGEQFF

V: TRBV24-1
length: 15
J: TRBJ2-7
D: .
size: few
DNA: TGTGCCACCAGTGATGGGTCCTTGGGGCTATACGAGCAGTACTTC
CDR3: CATSDGSLGLYEQYF

V: TRBV9
length: 13
J: TRBJ2-2
D: .
size: .
DNA: TGTGCCAGCAGGTTGGGGAACACCGGGGAGCTGTTTTTT
CDR3: CASRLGNTGELFF

V: TRBV10-3
length: 14
J: TRBJ2-1
D: TRBD1
size: few
DNA: TGTGCCATCAGTGAGGACAGGGGGGTTATAGAGCAGTTCTTC
CDR3: CAISEDRGVIEQFF

V: TRBV14
length: 17
J: TRBJ2-1
D: .
size: few
DNA: TGTGCCAGCAGCCAGAGCCCCGGGATCTACTCCTACAATGAGCAGTTCTTC
CDR3: CASSQSPGIYSYNEQFF

V: TRBV4-1
length: 15
J: TRBJ2-3
D: TRBD1
size: .
DNA: TGCGCCAGCAGCCAGACAGGGGCCCGCACAGATACGCAGTATTTT
CDR3: CASSQTGARTDTQYF

V: TRBV5-5
length: 13
J: TRBJ1-2
D: TRBD1
size: once
DNA: TGTGCCAGCAGCTTGCAGGGGGAGAGGGGCTACACCTTC
CDR3: CASSLQGERGYTF

V: TRBV2
length: 16
J: TRBJ2-7
D: .
size: .
DNA: TGTGCCAGCAGTGTAGAAGGTCAGAGTTCCCACTACGAGCAGTACTTC
CDR3: CASSVEGQSSHYEQYF

V: TRBV5-1
length: 16
J: TRBJ2-2
D: TRBD2
size: few
DNA: TGCGCCAGCAGCTTGGTGCGGGGGACCGTCCCCGGGGAGCTGTTTTTT
CDR3: CASSLVRGTVPGELFF

V: TRBV5-1
length: 17
J: TRBJ2-6
D: .
size: few
DNA: TGCGCCAGCAGCTTGGTTACGGTGGTCTCTGGGGCCAACGTCCTGACTTTC
CDR3: CASSLVTVVSGANVLTF